This TCR beta chain was sequenced for a study of cytomegalovirus exposure and HLA in healthy donors. This clone was detected once. Its cognate antigen is unknown. The primer mix had 60 Vbeta and 13 Jbeta primers. Clones were read by immunoSEQ multiplex PCR, and TCRdb kept only the in-frame ones, dropping some. Of around 140,000 clones listed, around 80% are singletons. Germline CDR1 reads LNHDA; CDR2 reads SQIVND (reference sequence). V lost 4 bases and J lost 9, with 11 bases in between. There are 12 residues in the CDR3. Regarding the study as a whole: Upon later analysis, HLA-associated TCR beta chains proved more clonally expanded than other, equally common chains. In a later analysis, TCR beta V- and J-gene trimming showed a link to a missense DCLRE1C variant. Association of roughly 18,000 TCR beta sequences with HLA alleles was found at 0.05 false discovery rate in a later analysis.

The sequence derives from a female donor in good health and CMV-seropositive. The chain couples TRBV19 to TRBJ2-3; D is possibly TRBD2 (6 bases). The sample comprised PBMCs. The chain's CDR3 is CASSNLAQTQYF. CDR3 DNA sequence: TGTGCCAGTAGTAATCTAGCGCAGACGCAGTATTTT. The whole variable domain, remainder taken from reference TRBV19 and TRBJ2-3, is DGGITQSPKYLFRKEGQNVTLSCEQNLNHDAMYWYRQDPGQGLRLIYYSQIVNDFQKGDIAEGYSVSREKKESFPLTVTSAQKNPTAFYLCASSNLAQTQYFGPGTRLTVL.